The clone carrying this T cell receptor beta chain has a handful of counts. The antigen is unknown. With 60 Vbeta and 13 Jbeta primers, the PCR was carried out. Here immunoSEQ multiplex PCR was the method, and the copy in TCRdb shows in-frame clones only, minus some. The sample lists over 100,000 clones; 50% to 80% were seen once. The V and J ends lost 2 bases and 5 bases respectively, with 9 bases between them. Per germline, CDR1 MRHNA and CDR2 SNTAGT. This CDR3 spans 13 amino acids. This sample was taken from a study of cytomegalovirus exposure and HLA in healthy donors. Whole-study results and caveats: Among TCR beta chains of equal frequency, HLA-associated ones were more clonally expanded in a later analysis.

V usage is TRBV6-4 and J usage is TRBJ1-1, with D hard to call. Material: PBMCs. The origin of this receptor is a woman aged 40 to 49 in good health and CMV-seropositive. The CDR3 is CASSDGDGTEAFF. The CDR3 DNA sequence: TGTGCCAGCAGTGACGGAGACGGGACTGAAGCTTTCTTT.